This entry lists 9 T cell receptor beta chains sequenced from one sample in a study of Ad26.COV2.S vaccination and SARS-CoV-2 variants (dated by TCRdb to the early 2020s). The library relied on the immunoSEQ multiplex PCR assay. The table comes from immuneACCESS by way of TCRdb, which keeps in-frame sequences with V and J called. Part of the clones is missing from these tables; in studies checked, under half for an unresolved V gene and the rest for unknown reasons. The sample table lists more than 400,000 clones, about nine tenths of them with a count of one. The biggest ten clones account for approximately 4.5% of the sample. The treatment or condition label of this sample denotes: 15 to 20 received Ad26.COV2.S at low or high dose, single or two shots; several received placebo; per-sample allocation not given. Repertoires of vaccine and placebo recipients were sequenced from samples taken on day 63 after the first injection.

This specimen consisted of peripheral blood, obtained in a trial of Ad26.COV2.S vaccine versus placebo. These receptors were collected from a person aged 18-60 years who received the Ad26.COV2.S COVID-19 vaccine or a placebo.

The chain recombines TRBV7-9 with TRBJ2-1; TRBD1 agrees at 9 bases. Germline V gene lookup returns CDR1 SEHNR and CDR2 FQNEAQ (reference sequence). The CDR3 runs 14 residues. Trimming removed 7 bases from V and 4 bases from J; junction bases left unmatched: 5. The CDR3 protein is CASIGTGRYNEQFF. CDR3 coding DNA: TGTGCCAGCATTGGGACAGGGAGATACAATGAGCAGTTCTTC.

The chain combines TRBV5-1 with TRBJ2-1; 7 nucleotides align to TRBD1. The CDR3 totals 16 residues. Germline lookup yields CDR1 SGHRS and CDR2 YFSETQ. The V gene end was trimmed by 0 bases and the J gene end by 6 bases; junction bases not matched to a gene: 9. CDR3 sequence (DNA): TGCGCCAGCAGCTTGGGTAGGACAGGCTACTCCAATGAGCAGTTCTTC. Amino acids: CASSLGRTGYSNEQFF. The variable domain in full, completed from reference TRBV5-1 and TRBJ2-1, reads KAGVTQTPRYLIKTRGQQVTLSCSPISGHRSVSWYQQTPGQGLQFLFEYFSETQRNKGNFPGRFSGRQFSNSRSEMNVSTLELGDSALYLCASSLGRTGYSNEQFFGPGTRLTVL.

The chain joins TRBV4-1 to TRBJ1-3, with no clear D. The CDR3 is 16 residues long. CDR1 and CDR2 from the germline V gene are MGHRA and YSYEKL. V lost 0 bases to trimming and J lost 0 bases, with 9 bases between them. CDR3 sequence reads: CASSQDPGISGNTIYF. Here the CDR3 DNA reads TGCGCCAGCAGCCAAGACCCGGGGATCTCTGGAAACACCATATATTTT.

J is TRBJ2-7 and V is TRBV19; TRBD2 aligns across 8 bases. Germline lookup yields CDR1 LNHDA and CDR2 SQIVND (reference sequence). The CDR3 totals 15 residues. V was clipped by 8 bases and J by 0 bases; unmatched bases: 9. CDR3 coding DNA: TGTGCCAGTTGCCCCGGGGGGGGGCCCTCCTACGAGCAGTACTTC. It codes for CASCPGGGPSYEQYF.

The CDR3 bases are TGCAGCATCAGGACTAGCGGGACGACCTTCACAGATACGCAGTATTTT. Translating it yields CSIRTSGTTFTDTQYF. V is TRBV29-1 and J is TRBJ2-3; 12 nucleotides line up with TRBD2. Trimming took 8 bases from V and 2 from J; bases not matched to a gene: 11. CDR1 SQVTM and CDR2 ANQGSEA come from the germline V gene. This CDR3 spans 16 amino acids.

V and J are TRBV2 and TRBJ1-2; the D is unclear. Germline values: CDR1 SNHLY, CDR2 FYNNEI. The CDR3 consists of 13 residues. V was shortened by 6 bases and J by 6 bases, with 14 bases between the two germline ends. CDR3 DNA sequence: TGTGCCAGCAGGGAGCCCGGGAGCCATGGCTACACCTTC. Translation gives CASREPGSHGYTF.

This clone was detected only a few times. The chain carries TRBV18 and TRBJ2-7, with 8 bases aligning to TRBD1. The CDR3 is 16 amino acids. Germline loops: CDR1 KGHSH, CDR2 LQKENI. After removal of 3 bases from V and 2 bases from J, the junction contained 9 bases not matched to a gene. Here the CDR3 reads CASSPQGTGTAYEQYF. For the CDR3, the DNA is TGTGCCAGCTCACCCCAAGGGACAGGCACGGCCTACGAGCAGTACTTC. The full variable domain, with the rest looked up from reference TRBV18 and TRBJ2-7, is NAGVMQNPRHLVRRRGQEARLRCSPMKGHSHVYWYRQLPEEGLKFMVYLQKENIIDESGMPKERFSAEFPKEGPSILRIQQVVRGDSAAYFCASSPQGTGTAYEQYFGPGTRLTVT.

This chain links TRBV5-4 with TRBJ2-1; 10 nucleotides align to TRBD2. Germline V CDR1 and CDR2: SGHNT, YYREEE (reference sequence). The CDR3 covers 15 residues. V lost 1 base to trimming and J lost 9 bases; unmatched junction nucleotides: 7. This CDR3 is CASSLLSGRVVEQFF. For the CDR3, the DNA is TGTGCCAGCAGCTTGCTCAGCGGGAGGGTTGTTGAGCAGTTCTTC. Combining the CDR3 with reference TRBV5-4 and TRBJ2-1 gives the whole variable domain ETGVTQSPTHLIKTRGQQVTLRCSSQSGHNTVSWYQQALGQGPQFIFQYYREEENGRGNFPPRFSGLQFPNYSSELNVNALELDDSALYLCASSLLSGRVVEQFFGPGTRLTVL.

V and J are TRBV14 and TRBJ2-5; D unclear. The V end lost 4 bases, the J end lost 5 bases, and 17 bases lay between the germline ends. The CDR3 contains 15 residues. Germline V gives CDR1 SGHDN, CDR2 FVKESK. CDR3 region: CASSPISRAGETQYF. CDR3 nucleotides: TGTGCCAGCAGCCCCATCTCAAGGGCCGGGGAGACCCAGTACTTC.